A single sample is the source of the 32 T cell receptor beta chains below, sequenced in a study of shared clonotypes between healthy human individuals. Clones were sequenced by immunoSEQ multiplex PCR, and TCRdb holds only the in-frame ones, with some missing. Of approximately 2.3 million clones in the sample, 85% to 95% were seen once. The material sequenced was naive CD4+ T cells from PBMCs. Documented subset: CD45RA+ positively selected. Receptors originate from a man younger than 35 in good health. Some clones in this sample may be carry-over from other donors' samples.

The V gene is TRBV13, the J gene TRBJ2-1; D is ambiguous. This CDR3 region has 12 residues. Trimming stripped 0 bases from V and 8 bases from J, with 5 bases between. CDR1 and CDR2 from the germline V gene are PRHDT and FYEKMQ (reference sequence). The CDR3 coding sequence is TGTGCCAGCAGCTTAGGCCAGGATGAGCAGTTCTTC. Amino acid sequence: CASSLGQDEQFF.

The V and J genes are TRBV12-1 and TRBJ1-4; the DNA was not compared with TRBD1, the D call given in the table. TRBV12-1 is tagged as a pseudogene. The CDR3 is 17 amino acids. In nucleotides, the CDR3 is TGTGCCAGCAGCTGGATGGGACAGGGGAAGGATAATGAAAAACTGTTTTTT. Amino acid sequence: CASSWMGQGKDNEKLFF.

This clone has just one count. Other DNA variants within this sample encode the same CDR3. This chain connects TRBV14 to TRBJ2-7; D call uncertain. V gave up 2 bases and J gave up 3 bases, with 2 bases separating them. This CDR3 has 11 amino acids. Germline CDR1 is SGHDN and CDR2 is FVKESK. The CDR3 region has the DNA TGTGCCAGCAGCCAATACTACGAGCAGTACTTC. It is translated as CASSQYYEQYF.

The V call is TRBV6-5, the J call TRBJ2-1; a possible D gene is TRBD2 (5 bases). Per the germline V gene, CDR1 is MNHEY and CDR2 is SVGAGI. Deletions cut 7 bases from V and 5 bases from J, with 15 bases between. This CDR3 has 14 amino acids. The CDR3 DNA reads as TGTGCCAGCAAAAGGCTAGCAACCAACAATGAGCAGTTCTTC. This codes for CASKRLATNNEQFF.

The chain links TRBV10-3 to TRBJ2-2, with 7 bases fitting TRBD1. V lost 2 bases and J lost 7; bases outside the gene matches: 4. The CDR3 contains 14 residues. Looked up from germline, CDR1 is ENHRY and CDR2 is SYGVKD. CDR3 sequence: CAISEGQGDGELFF. The CDR3 nucleotides are TGTGCCATCAGTGAGGGGCAGGGGGACGGGGAGCTGTTTTTT.

This clone has just one count. Other DNA sequences in this sample translate to the same CDR3. The chain joins TRBV5-4 to TRBJ2-2, with 9 bases that match TRBD1. The CDR3 has 15 amino acids. Losses at the gene ends were 4 bases for V and 1 base for J; bases not matched to a gene: 2. Germline-derived CDR1 and CDR2 are SGHNT and YYREEE (reference sequence). CDR3 protein: CASSVGQGNTGELFF. The CDR3 DNA reads TGTGCCAGCAGCGTGGGACAGGGGAACACCGGGGAGCTGTTTTTT.

Notes on this clone: The junction differs from germline at one of its ends, possibly a read error. The chain links TRBV6-1 to TRBJ1-5; no reliable D call. CDR1 is MNHNS and CDR2 is SASEGT in the germline V gene. The CDR3 extends over 13 amino acids. The CDR3 is CASNEWGNQPQHF. The DNA for the CDR3 is TGTGCCAGCAATGAATGGGGCAATCAGCCCCAGCATTTT.

The rearrangement joins TRBV7-8 to TRBJ2-3; D is unclear. The CDR3 runs 14 residues. CDR1 and CDR2 from the germline V gene are SGHVS and FQNEAQ. V lost 5 bases, J lost 4 bases, and 13 bases lay in between. CDR3 amino acids: CASSLSFSSDTQYF. Written as DNA, the CDR3 is TGTGCCAGCAGCCTCAGTTTTTCATCAGATACGCAGTATTTT.

The chain combines TRBV10-2 with TRBJ1-6, with 7 bases fitting TRBD1. Germline V CDR1 and CDR2: WSHSY, SAAADI. V dropped 2 bases and J dropped 9; count of bases not matched to a gene: 4. The CDR3 totals 14 residues. The CDR3 protein is CASSEQGGGSPLHF. CDR3 DNA: TGCGCCAGCAGTGAGCAGGGGGGAGGTTCACCCCTCCACTTT.

Details on this clone: Other DNA sequences in this specimen translate into the identical CDR3. This chain links TRBV28 with TRBJ1-1; D call uncertain. There are 12 residues in the CDR3. V was pared by 3 bases and J by 4 bases, with 6 bases between. Germline V gene lookup returns CDR1 MDHEN and CDR2 SYDVKM. CDR3: CASSLVRTEAFF. In DNA, the CDR3 is TGTGCCAGCAGTTTGGTCCGCACTGAAGCTTTCTTT.

V and J are TRBV30 and TRBJ2-5; TRBD1 matches at 7 bases. V lost 5 bases to trimming and J lost 5 bases; unmatched junction nucleotides: 8. In germline, CDR1 is GTSNPN, CDR2 SVGIG (reference sequence). This CDR3 spans 13 amino acids. DNA for the CDR3: TGTGCCTGGGGCAGGGGGATGCGGGAGACCCAGTACTTC. Protein: CAWGRGMRETQYF.

V and J are TRBV7-8 and TRBJ2-7, with D maybe TRBD1 (6 bases). CDR3 length: 13 amino acids. The V gene's germline CDR1 is SGHVS and CDR2 FQNEAQ. The V gene lost 5 bases and the J gene lost 2 bases, with 10 bases spanning the gap. In DNA, the CDR3 is TGTGCCAGCAGCACGGACAGCGCCTACGAGCAGTACTTC. It codes for CASSTDSAYEQYF.

V usage is TRBV29-1 and J usage is TRBJ1-4; D is unresolved. The CDR3 consists of 12 residues. V lost 7 bases and J lost 8, with 14 bases in between. Germline V gene sequence: CDR1 SQVTM, CDR2 ANQGSEA. DNA of the CDR3: TGCAGCGGAACAACCGATCAGGAAAAACTGTTTTTT. Its protein product is CSGTTDQEKLFF. Using reference TRBV29-1 and TRBJ1-4 for the parts outside the CDR3, the full variable domain is SAVISQKPSRDICQRGTSLTIQCQVDSQVTMMFWYRQQPGQSLTLIATANQGSEATYESGFVIDKFPISRPNLTFSTLTVSNMSPEDSSIYLCSGTTDQEKLFFGSGTQLSVL.

This clone was seen a single time. The chain uses TRBV29-1 and TRBJ1-4, with a tentative D call TRBD1 (5 bases). Germline lookup yields CDR1 SQVTM and CDR2 ANQGSEA. V lost 6 bases, J lost 6 bases, and 14 bases lay in between. The CDR3 is 13 amino acids. Here the CDR3 DNA reads TGCAGCGTCATGCCGGGACCGGATGAAAAACTGTTTTTT. Translation gives CSVMPGPDEKLFF.

For the CDR3, the DNA is TGTGCCAGCAGCGCGGCAGGGGCTCGGGAGCTGTTTTTT. The encoded protein is CASSAAGARELFF. The V gene is TRBV11-2, the J gene TRBJ2-2, with D possibly matching TRBD1 (6 bases). The CDR3 length is 13 residues. V was shortened by 5 bases and J by 9 bases, with 13 bases between the two germline ends. Germline CDR1 reads SGHAT; CDR2 reads FQNNGV.

J is TRBJ1-2 and V is TRBV28; TRBD1 agrees at 7 bases. The V and J ends lost 8 bases and 4 bases, in that order; junction bases with no gene match: 13. CDR1 is MDHEN, CDR2 SYDVKM, per germline. This CDR3 has 15 residues. Written as DNA, the CDR3 is TGTGCCAGCCCGCCCCGGACAGGCGATATCTATGGCTACACCTTC. The encoded protein is CASPPRTGDIYGYTF.

The sample holds a few counts of this clone. This chain links TRBV28 with TRBJ1-1; 9 positions agree with TRBD1. Trimming took 5 bases from V and 4 from J; bases not matched to a gene: 8. From germline, CDR1 is MDHEN and CDR2 SYDVKM. CDR3 length: 15 amino acids. The CDR3 loop is CASSRRTGDFTEAFF. CDR3 nucleotide sequence: TGTGCCAGCAGTAGACGGACAGGGGATTTCACTGAAGCTTTCTTT.

The chain has TRBV5-6 and TRBJ1-2; D unresolved. V lost 4 bases to trimming and J lost 4 bases, with 17 bases between them. Germline V gene sequence: CDR1 SGHDT, CDR2 YYEEEE. CDR3 size: 15 residues. The CDR3 loop is CASSPAGFLGYGYTF. In DNA form, the CDR3 reads TGTGCCAGCAGCCCGGCTGGTTTTCTCGGCTATGGCTACACCTTC.

This chain uses TRBV7-9 with TRBJ2-3; D possibly corresponds to TRBD2 (6 bases). Germline V gene data show CDR1 as SEHNR and CDR2 as FQNEAQ (reference sequence). The V end was cut by 5 bases, the J end by 3 bases, with 24 bases between. This CDR3 has 18 amino acids. The CDR3 DNA is TGTGCCAGCAGCACACACCCCACGATTGGAGGGCGAACAGATACGCAGTATTTT. Translated: CASSTHPTIGGRTDTQYF.

The V and J genes are TRBV5-1 and TRBJ2-7, with 7 bases identical to TRBD1. V dropped 5 bases and J dropped 2; count of bases not matched to a gene: 7. CDR3 size: 14 residues. Germline V CDR1 and CDR2: SGHRS, YFSETQ. The CDR3 reads CASRTGTVPYEQYF. For the CDR3, the DNA is TGCGCCAGCAGAACCGGGACAGTCCCCTACGAGCAGTACTTC.

This rearrangement joins TRBV27 to TRBJ2-7, with TRBD2 matching over 9 bases. This CDR3 contains 17 residues. Germline V gene lookup returns CDR1 MNHEY and CDR2 SMNVEV (reference sequence). The V segment lost 6 bases and the J segment 4 bases; nucleotides outside the gene matches: 16. CDR3 in amino acids: CASSPREAGGPHYEQYF. In DNA, the CDR3 is TGTGCCAGCAGCCCCCGGGAGGCGGGAGGGCCGCATTACGAGCAGTACTTC.

The chain combines TRBV6-1 with TRBJ2-1; the match to TRBD2 covers 11 bases. This CDR3 is built from 15 residues. Germline V gene data show CDR1 as MNHNS and CDR2 as SASEGT. J lost 5 bases, V lost 4 bases, and 4 bases had no gene match. The CDR3 is CASSGRTSGHNEQFF. CDR3 nucleotides: TGTGCCAGCAGTGGTAGGACTAGCGGGCACAATGAGCAGTTCTTC.

V usage is TRBV5-4 and J usage is TRBJ1-2; 8 bases map to TRBD1. CDR3 length: 15 residues. Germline V gene sequence: CDR1 SGHNT, CDR2 YYREEE (reference sequence). After removal of 1 base from V and 7 bases from J, the junction contained 9 bases not matched to a gene. The CDR3 nucleotides read TGTGCCAGCAGCTTGAAGTCACAGGGGGGAGGTGGCTACACCTTC. It is translated as CASSLKSQGGGGYTF.

The V and J genes are TRBV29-1 and TRBJ2-1; D could derive from TRBD1 or TRBD2 (6 bases each). Per the germline V gene, CDR1 is SQVTM and CDR2 is ANQGSEA. V shed 4 bases and J shed 4 bases, with 17 bases lying between them. The CDR3 loop spans 15 amino acids. The CDR3 DNA is TGCAGCGTTGGCGACGGAGGGGGGAGTTACAATGAGCAGTTCTTC. Amino acid sequence: CSVGDGGGSYNEQFF.

This clone has just one count. Other nucleotide sequences from this sample produce the same CDR3. The chain carries TRBV5-1 and TRBJ2-7, with 9 bases identical to TRBD1. The CDR3 is made up of 14 amino acids. V lost 0 bases to trimming and J lost 4 bases; unmatched junction nucleotides: 2. Germline loops: CDR1 SGHRS, CDR2 YFSETQ. The CDR3 region has the DNA TGCGCCAGCAGCTTGGAACAGGGGGCTTACGAGCAGTACTTC. Amino acids: CASSLEQGAYEQYF.

The gene calls are TRBV4-2 and TRBJ2-1, with TRBD2 matching over 8 bases. This CDR3 comprises 15 residues. Germline CDR1 is LGHNA and CDR2 is YNFKEQ. Losses at the gene ends were 8 bases for V and 8 bases for J; bases not matched to a gene: 14. CDR3 nucleotides: TGTGCCAGCTCTCCCTATCCGGGGGGGGAGTATGAGCAGTTCTTC. It yields the protein CASSPYPGGEYEQFF.

The chain recombines TRBV7-8 with TRBJ2-7; 7 bases match TRBD2. Germline V CDR1 and CDR2: SGHVS, FQNEAQ. The ends lost 0 bases at V and 2 bases at J; junction bases unmatched: 4. The CDR3 has 15 residues. For the CDR3, the DNA is TGTGCCAGCAGCTTAGCTGGACTAGTAACCTACGAGCAGTACTTC. It translates to CASSLAGLVTYEQYF.

Of note for this clone: One base away lies a much larger clone, so this may be a sequencing read error. V is TRBV7-6 and J is TRBJ2-5; no firm D call. Looked up from germline, CDR1 is SGHVS and CDR2 is FNYEAQ. Trimming removed 4 bases from V and 3 bases from J, with 3 bases in between. The CDR3 spans 11 residues. CDR3 protein: CASSSEETQYF. As DNA, the CDR3 is TGTGCCAGCAGCTCCGAAGAGACCCAGTACTTC.

The genes are TRBV28 and TRBJ2-7, with 9 bases identical to TRBD2. CDR3 length: 15 amino acids. With 5 bases clipped from V and 7 bases from J, the junction kept 12 bases outside the gene matches. CDR1 and CDR2 from the germline V gene are MDHEN and SYDVKM. CDR3 protein: CASSPLSGRQIEQYF. The CDR3 nucleotides are TGTGCCAGCAGTCCCCTTAGCGGGAGACAGATTGAGCAGTACTTC.

The J gene is TRBJ2-5, the V gene TRBV9, with TRBD1 matching over 8 bases. The CDR3 totals 14 residues. Germline V CDR1 and CDR2: SGDLS, YYNGEE. The V and J ends lost 1 base and 5 bases, in that order; junction bases with no gene match: 4. CDR3 sequence: CASSVTGGGETQYF. The DNA of the CDR3 is TGTGCCAGCAGCGTAACAGGGGGTGGGGAGACCCAGTACTTC.

Concerning this clone itself: The identical CDR3 is also encoded by other nucleotide sequences in the sample. The chain uses TRBV5-1 and TRBJ1-1, with D uncertain. Per the germline V gene, CDR1 is SGHRS and CDR2 is YFSETQ. This CDR3 contains 13 residues. Trimming removed 8 bases from V and 1 base from J, with 12 bases in between. The CDR3 DNA follows: TGCGCCAGTTCCCCCGGCCCGAACACTGAAGCTTTCTTT. This sequence encodes CASSPGPNTEAFF.

The V gene is TRBV27, the J gene TRBJ2-2; D may be TRBD2 (8 bases). V lost 8 bases to trimming and J lost 3 bases, with 25 bases between them. This CDR3 contains 18 residues. Germline V gives CDR1 MNHEY, CDR2 SMNVEV (reference sequence). The CDR3 bases are TGTGCCAGCGGGACGCGGTTGGGGACAGCGGGGGACACCGGGGAGCTGTTTTTT. This translates into CASGTRLGTAGDTGELFF.